This TCR beta chain was recorded in a study of OX40 agonist ivuxolimab in advanced cancers. Regarding the study in general: Ivuxolimab was an agonistic, fully human IgG2 monoclonal antibody directed against OX40 (CD134), a costimulatory receptor. Patients were allowed to have had prior anti-PD-1, anti-PD-L1 or anti-CTLA-4 therapy, and approximately 40% of the dose-escalation patients had been treated with checkpoint inhibitors. The paper describes the monotherapy dose-escalation part (N of about 50 patients) of the phase I trial of ivuxolimab. In the dose-escalation cohort, approximately 83% of patients were male, and the mean age was roughly 60 years with a range of roughly 20 to 80. Peripheral TCRbeta sequencing was intended to test whether TCR sequence diversity was altered and clonal T-cell expansion was caused by ivuxolimab. Intravenous ivuxolimab was administered to patients every 2 weeks at six dose levels: 0.01, 0.1, 0.3, 1.5, 3 and 10 mg/kg. Partial responses occurred in three dose-escalation patients: two with cutaneous melanoma and one with hepatocellular carcinoma. Of the approximately 54 patients in dose escalation, about 20 had hepatocellular carcinoma, roughly 15 had melanoma, 9 had renal cell carcinoma and 9 had head and neck cancer.

V is cut by 5 bases and J by 13 bases, and the space between the germline ends is 12 bases. Sequences PRHDT (CDR1) and FYEKMQ (CDR2) are obtained from the germline V gene (reference sequence). Counted from cysteine to phenylalanine, this CDR3 has 12 amino acids. Here the CDR3 DNA is all that survives: 36 bases in frame from base 1. Patients with a history of autoimmune disease or receiving systemic immunosuppression were excluded from the trial. Peripheral blood for TCR sequencing was drawn from every dose cohort at baseline, at cycle 4 day 1 and at cycle 7 day 1. The samples were taken from a phase I, first-in-human, multicenter, open-label dose-escalation trial of ivuxolimab. Adults with locally advanced or metastatic melanoma, renal cell, hepatocellular, or head and neck squamous cell carcinoma were enrolled in the trial. Before TCR sequencing, CD4+ T cells and CD8+ T cells were sorted from peripheral blood as separate populations.

General conclusions and limits of the study: Clonal expansion of both CD4+ and CD8+ blood T cells was observed from baseline to week 6 at doses 0.1 to 3.0 mg/kg. After ivuxolimab, CD8+ T cells had more expanded clones than CD4+ T cells on average. Low levels of normalized T-cell clonal expansion were also seen in some nonresponding patients. Antigen specificity was not determined for the clonally expanded peripheral T cells. In partial responders in the 0.1-3.0 mg/kg groups, normalized peripheral clonal expansion was found to be among the lowest, especially among CD8+ T cells.

Comment on this clone: The antigen this receptor binds is unknown. Base qualities are missing; no much larger clone stands one base away.

Genomic DNA was isolated from the sorted cells so that the TCRbeta CDR3 region could be sequenced. The immunoSEQ Assay was used for sequencing of TCRbeta CDR3 regions. As stored in TCRdb, this immuneACCESS dataset retains in-frame rearrangements with V and J assigned. A fraction of the clones does not appear; measured against another copy, unresolved V genes explain less than half of the discrepancy, and the remainder lacks a known reason. The sample includes about 40,000 clones, with approximately 87% observed a single time. The ten largest clones capture roughly 3.7% of the sample. The sequencing here drew on CD4+ or CD8+ T cells sorted from blood, taken in a trial of the OX40 agonist ivuxolimab. This receptor was taken from an adult with an advanced solid tumor such as melanoma, head and neck, liver or kidney cancer. The V and J segments used are TRBV13 and TRBJ1-6, with the D segment identity uncertain. The sequence in DNA is TGTGCCAGCAGCCAAACTACATCGCCCCTCCACTTT. The resulting protein is CASSQTTSPLHF.